Following are 23 T cell receptor beta chains from one sample sequenced in a study of blood T cell repertoires in COVID-19. Here immunoSEQ multiplex PCR was the method, and the copy in TCRdb shows in-frame clones only, minus some. The sample shows approximately 44,000 clones, 65% to 85% of them seen only once. The sequenced sample consisted of peripheral blood. These receptors were collected from a woman older than 75 with acute or convalescent COVID-19.

The genes are TRBV6-2 or TRBV6-3 and TRBJ2-7, with 9 bases identical to TRBD1. Germline V gene sequence: CDR1 MNHEY, CDR2 SVGEGT. The V gene end was trimmed by 2 bases and the J gene end by 3 bases; junction bases not matched to a gene: 2. The CDR3 totals 14 residues. Written as DNA, the CDR3 is TGTGCCAGCAGTTACCTGGGACAGGGCTACGAGCAGTACTTC. This encodes CASSYLGQGYEQYF.

The chain employs TRBV7-9 and TRBJ2-2; 14 nucleotides align to TRBD2. The V and J ends lost 1 base and 6 bases, in that order; junction bases with no gene match: 4. Germline V CDR1 and CDR2: SEHNR, FQNEAQ (reference sequence). The CDR3 has 17 residues. Here the CDR3 DNA reads TGTGCCAGCAGCTTAGTCCGACTAGCGGGAGGGGCCGGGGAGCTGTTTTTT. It encodes CASSLVRLAGGAGELFF.

This rearrangement joins TRBV6-6 to TRBJ1-1; D is possibly TRBD1 (6 bases). CDR3 length equals 15 residues. V was trimmed by 2 bases and J by 5 bases, leaving 15 bases between them. Germline CDR1 MNHNY, CDR2 SVGAGI (reference sequence). The CDR3 nucleotides read TGTGCCAGCAGTTACCCTTCAGGGGCGAGTACTGAAGCTTTCTTT. Encoded protein: CASSYPSGASTEAFF.

The rearrangement uses TRBV10-3 and TRBJ1-2; TRBD1 is a possible D gene (6 bases). This CDR3 comprises 14 residues. The ends were cut back, 6 bases at V and 8 bases at J, with 19 bases in the middle. CDR1 and CDR2 (germline): ENHRY, SYGVKD. CDR3 amino acids: CAISELRTAPGYTF. CDR3 nucleotide sequence: TGTGCCATCAGCGAGCTGCGGACAGCCCCGGGCTACACCTTC.

The V gene is TRBV7-9, the J gene TRBJ1-6; D gene uncertain. Between the trimmed V and J ends, which lost 1 base and 8 bases, there was a span of 6 bases. The CDR3 runs 13 residues. The germline V gene encodes CDR1 SEHNR and CDR2 FQNEAQ (reference sequence). This CDR3 reads CASSLDQDSPLHF. Here the CDR3 DNA reads TGTGCCAGCAGCTTAGATCAGGATTCACCCCTCCACTTT.

The CDR3 nucleotides read TGTGCCAGCTCACCTACGTGGCCACTAGCGAGCACAGATACGCAGTATTTT. Amino acid sequence: CASSPTWPLASTDTQYF. The genes are TRBV18 and TRBJ2-3; 7 bases are a match to TRBD2. This CDR3 has 17 residues. CDR1 KGHSH and CDR2 LQKENI come from the germline V gene. V gave up 3 bases and J gave up 0 bases; unmatched junction bases: 9.

This chain uses TRBV10-3 with TRBJ2-5; 12 positions match TRBD2. This CDR3 contains 15 residues. Germline CDR1 reads ENHRY; CDR2 reads SYGVKD. The V gene end was trimmed by 9 bases and the J gene end by 2 bases; junction bases not matched to a gene: 7. This CDR3 reads CAISPSGGAQETQYF. The CDR3 coding sequence is TGTGCCATTTCGCCTAGCGGGGGGGCTCAAGAGACCCAGTACTTC.

The chain joins TRBV27 to TRBJ2-7; the match to TRBD2 covers 11 bases. The CDR3 contains 15 residues. V lost 6 bases and J lost 4; bases outside the gene matches: 8. The V gene's germline CDR1 is MNHEY and CDR2 SMNVEV (reference sequence). CDR3 sequence reads: CASSLAGGSQYEQYF. The CDR3 region has the DNA TGTGCCAGCAGCCTAGCGGGAGGCAGTCAATACGAGCAGTACTTC.

This sequence joins TRBV5-1 and TRBJ2-5; a possible D gene is TRBD2 (5 bases). Germline-derived CDR1 and CDR2 are SGHRS and YFSETQ. Trimming removed 0 bases at V and 4 bases at J, with 16 bases between. CDR3 size: 16 residues. The CDR3 protein is CASSLVASTLGETQYF. For the CDR3, the DNA is TGCGCCAGCAGCTTGGTAGCTAGCACCCTGGGAGAGACCCAGTACTTC.

The chain recombines TRBV3-1 (or the pseudogene TRBV3-2) with TRBJ1-2; no clear D gene. The length of the CDR3 is 14 residues. Germline values: CDR1 LGHDT, CDR2 YNNKEL (reference sequence). The V end lost 0 bases, the J end lost 9 bases, and 14 bases lay between the germline ends. The chain's CDR3 is CASSQEAGRRSYTF. As DNA, the CDR3 is TGTGCCAGCAGCCAAGAGGCAGGCCGTAGGAGCTACACCTTC.

This clone occurred once. Additional DNA sequences in this sample encode the identical CDR3. The rearrangement joins TRBV2 to TRBJ2-5; D is ambiguous. Germline-derived CDR1 and CDR2 are SNHLY and FYNNEI. Trimming cost V 5 bases and J 3 bases, with 4 bases left between them. CDR3 size: 11 residues. The CDR3 reads CASSPEETQYF. DNA for the CDR3: TGTGCCAGCAGTCCTGAAGAGACCCAGTACTTC.

The CDR3 loop reads CASRSRATNEKLFF. CDR3 nucleotide sequence: TGTGCCAGCAGAAGTCGGGCAACTAATGAAAAACTGTTTTTT. V and J are TRBV3-1 (or the pseudogene TRBV3-2) and TRBJ1-4; D remains ambiguous. Trimming took 6 bases from V and 0 from J, leaving 8 bases between them. The length of the CDR3 is 14 residues. CDR1 and CDR2 from the germline V gene are LGHDT and YNNKEL (reference sequence).

J is TRBJ2-5 and V is TRBV10-3, with 9 bases that match TRBD1. This CDR3 spans 14 amino acids. With 8 bases clipped from V and 5 bases from J, the junction kept 9 bases outside the gene matches. Germline V gene data show CDR1 as ENHRY and CDR2 as SYGVKD. CDR3 coding DNA: TGTGCCATCCGCCCGGACAGGGGCCATGAGACCCAGTACTTC. Translated, it gives CAIRPDRGHETQYF.

The chain recombines TRBV5-4 with TRBJ2-2; D possibly corresponds to TRBD2 (6 bases). CDR1 SGHNT and CDR2 YYREEE come from the germline V gene (reference sequence). This CDR3 is 15 amino acids long. Trimming shortened V by 0 bases and J by 0 bases, and 6 bases separated the two germline ends. DNA of the CDR3: TGTGCCAGCAGCTTGGCGGGGGCGAACACCGGGGAGCTGTTTTTT. It encodes CASSLAGANTGELFF. Drawing the rest from reference TRBV5-4 and TRBJ2-2, the complete variable domain is ETGVTQSPTHLIKTRGQQVTLRCSSQSGHNTVSWYQQALGQGPQFIFQYYREEENGRGNFPPRFSGLQFPNYSSELNVNALELDDSALYLCASSLAGANTGELFFGEGSRLTVL.

The genes are TRBV7-3 and TRBJ2-2; 7 bases agree with TRBD1. J lost 0 bases, V lost 4 bases, and 5 bases had no gene match. Germline V gene sequence: CDR1 SGHTA, CDR2 FQGTGA. The CDR3 runs 16 residues. Here the CDR3 reads CASSYRQGPNTGELFF. For the CDR3, the DNA is TGTGCCAGCAGCTACCGACAGGGACCGAACACCGGGGAGCTGTTTTTT.

The chain carries TRBV27 and TRBJ2-3, with D maybe TRBD2 (5 bases). Germline V lookup: CDR1 MNHEY, CDR2 SMNVEV (reference sequence). CDR3 size: 13 residues. Trimming removed 7 bases at V and 4 bases at J, with 12 bases between. CDR3 sequence (DNA): TGTGCCAGCAAATCGACCGGGGCAGATACGCAGTATTTT. It translates to CASKSTGADTQYF.

This chain links TRBV11-3 with TRBJ2-2, with D unresolved. CDR3 length equals 15 residues. From germline, CDR1 is SGHNT and CDR2 YENEEA. V dropped 3 bases and J dropped 0 bases, with 8 bases sitting between them. The CDR3 here is CASSLASANTGELFF. The DNA of the CDR3 is TGTGCCAGCAGCTTGGCAAGCGCGAACACCGGGGAGCTGTTTTTT. Full variable domain (missing parts from reference TRBV11-3 and TRBJ2-2): EAGVVQSPRYKIIEKKQPVAFWCNPISGHNTLYWYLQNLGQGPELLIRYENEEAVDDSQLPKDRFSAERLKGVDSTLKIQPAELGDSAVYLCASSLASANTGELFFGEGSRLTVL.

A single count supports this clone. DNA of the CDR3: TGTGCCAGCAGCTTCCCGGGAGAAACCTACAATGAGCAGTTCTTC. Its protein is CASSFPGETYNEQFF. V gene TRBV7-9 combines with J gene TRBJ2-1; D is perhaps TRBD2 (6 bases). Germline lookup yields CDR1 SEHNR and CDR2 FQNEAQ (reference sequence). V lost 3 bases to trimming and J lost 2 bases, with 11 bases between them. The CDR3 length is 15 residues.

The rearrangement uses TRBV5-1 and TRBJ2-3; D uncertain. Germline V gene data show CDR1 as SGHRS and CDR2 as YFSETQ. The germline V and J ends were trimmed by 0 bases and 4 bases, with 12 bases remaining between them. This CDR3 region has 15 residues. CDR3 amino acids: CASSLGVLGADTQYF. CDR3 sequence (DNA): TGCGCCAGCAGCTTGGGGGTCCTAGGCGCAGATACGCAGTATTTT.

This clone was counted between two and nine times. V is TRBV6-5 and J is TRBJ2-5; 8 nucleotides align to TRBD1. Per the germline V gene, CDR1 is MNHEY and CDR2 is SVGAGI. The CDR3 contains 15 residues. The junction had 10 bases not matched to a gene; V was cut back by 6 bases and J by 4 bases. CDR3 DNA: TGTGCCAGCAGGGACAGGGCATTCGTCCGAGAGACCCAGTACTTC. Protein product: CASRDRAFVRETQYF.

This sequence joins TRBV19 and TRBJ2-1, with 9 positions matching TRBD2. The V segment lost 9 bases and the J segment 7 bases; nucleotides outside the gene matches: 10. Looked up from germline, CDR1 is LNHDA and CDR2 is SQIVND (reference sequence). The CDR3 has 14 amino acids. CDR3: CASRGAGGQNEQFF. CDR3 sequence (DNA): TGTGCCAGCCGGGGGGCGGGAGGGCAGAATGAGCAGTTCTTC.

This clone was detected only a few times. The chain couples TRBV7-9 to TRBJ1-2, with TRBD1 matching 7 bases. The ends lost 3 bases at V and 4 bases at J; junction bases unmatched: 11. The germline V gene encodes CDR1 SEHNR and CDR2 FQNEAQ (reference sequence). The CDR3 contains 16 residues. The CDR3, as DNA: TGTGCCAGCAGCTTGTCGGACAGGTCTAAATTCTATGGCTACACCTTC. Its protein product is CASSLSDRSKFYGYTF.

The chain is built from TRBV6-5 and TRBJ2-5; 8 nucleotides match TRBD2. Germline lookup yields CDR1 MNHEY and CDR2 SVGAGI. J lost 1 base, V lost 6 bases, and 4 bases had no gene match. This CDR3 has 14 residues. CDR3 coding DNA: TGTGCCAGCAGGCCCGGGACTAGCCAAGAGACCCAGTACTTC. This translates into CASRPGTSQETQYF.